The clone carrying this T cell receptor (beta chain) has more than one count but fewer than ten. Its antigen is still unknown. An end of the junction differs from the germline gene, which may be a read error. From germline, CDR1 is SGHRS and CDR2 YFSETQ. The CDR3 sequence is 17 residues long. Every bit of the isolated RNA underwent reverse transcription, so sequencing read expressed TCRB transcripts. The average read count of naive, central memory and regulatory T cell samples was some 3.8 million. Assay used: immunoSEQ multiplex PCR; TCRdb lists only in-frame clones, some missing. Among 200,000 to 300,000 clones, roughly a tenth were seen once, and the ten largest hold around 0.017%. This specimen belongs to a study of beta chain features in type 1 diabetes. Study findings and constraints: Across all four CD4+ subsets, people with type 1 diabetes showed modestly shorter TCRB CDR3s. Researchers reported that naive, central memory and Treg TCRB repertoires appeared more similar in patients than in healthy donors.

This chain links TRBV5-1 with TRBJ2-3, with TRBD2 matching 8 bases. The sequencing input was naive CD4+ T cells from blood. The receptor was derived from a man aged 30-40 years with type 1 diabetes. CDR3 DNA: TGCGCCAGCAGCCTCGGAACTAGCGGTCCGCGCACGGATACGCAGTATTTT. This sequence encodes CASSLGTSGPRTDTQYF.